This note documents a single T cell receptor (beta chain) sequence. Its antigen is currently unknown. Relative to the germline gene, one junction end is altered; a read error may explain this. A second roughly 6 to 11 cycle PCR used barcoded and J-beta primers. TCRdb called the 5' RACE reads again in MiXCR, with one record for every CDR3 protein. The sample carries about 680,000 distinct CDR3 sequences, around 45% recorded once. The CDR3 length is 14 residues. Germline V CDR1 and CDR2: SGHRS, YFSETQ. The data are from a study of blood T cells in healthy people across ages. Whole-study results and caveats: Versus aged donors, long-lived donors had higher diversity and more naive CD4+ cells.

This clonotype was sampled from a woman aged 55-69 years in good health. The sequenced material came from blood. The gene calls are TRBV5-1 and TRBJ2-7, with a tentative D call TRBD1 (5 bases). In DNA, the CDR3 is TGCGCCCGCAGCTCGACAGAAAGCTCCTACGAGCAGTACTTC. This codes for CARSSTESSYEQYF.